The clone carrying this TCR beta chain was seen only once. Antigen unknown. V lost 0 bases to trimming and J lost 6 bases; unmatched junction nucleotides: 3. CDR1 and CDR2 from the germline V gene are SGHKS and YYEKEE (reference sequence). The CDR3 sequence is 13 residues long. Sequencing used immunoSEQ multiplex PCR; TCRdb keeps in-frame clones, though not all of them. Of some 63,000 clones in the sample, 80% to 90% were seen once. The sample comes from a study of T cell responses to AZD1222 COVID-19 vaccine. The overall study: Second doses at about 4 or about 12 weeks were pooled. Study results and limitations: White British people made up most donors, females outnumbered males, and clonal diversity was possibly underestimated. Two AZD1222 administrations were followed by greater Spike-specific TCR breadth and depth.

The sample in question was peripheral blood, obtained on day 0 of AZD1222 vaccination. The sequence was collected from an adult in good health. This chain links TRBV5-5 with TRBJ2-7, with 7 bases lining up with TRBD2. The CDR3 DNA reads TGTGCCAGCAGCTTGGAGCGGGGAACCGAGCAGTACGTC. Amino acid sequence: CASSLERGTEQYV.